The 3 T cell receptor beta chains in this list originate from one sample, sequenced in a study of blood T cell repertoires in COVID-19. Sequencing was performed with immunoSEQ multiplex PCR; in TCRdb, only in-frame clones are kept and a portion is missing. The table lists approximately 240,000 clones, approximately 80% of them singletons. Specimen: peripheral blood. These receptor sequences come from a woman older than 75 with active or convalescent COVID-19.

V is TRBV6-5 and J is TRBJ1-2, with a tentative D call TRBD1 (5 bases). Germline V gene data show CDR1 as MNHEY and CDR2 as SVGAGI. V lost 8 bases and J 4 bases, leaving 14 bases between the germline ends. The length of the CDR3 is 13 residues. The CDR3 loop is CASATGTGYGYTF. The CDR3 DNA reads TGTGCCAGCGCCACCGGGACTGGCTATGGCTACACCTTC.

The chain combines TRBV9 with TRBJ2-1, with 12 bases lining up with TRBD2. CDR1 is SGDLS and CDR2 is YYNGEE in the germline V gene. Unmatched junction bases numbered 3, after V lost 4 bases and J lost 1 base. The CDR3 is made up of 16 amino acids. The CDR3 DNA is TGTGCCAGCAGCTTGGGACTAGCGGGTTCCTACAATGAGCAGTTCTTC. It translates to CASSLGLAGSYNEQFF.

The chain carries TRBV5-1 and TRBJ2-7, with D possibly being TRBD2 (6 bases). Germline assignment: CDR1 SGHRS and CDR2 YFSETQ. V dropped 3 bases and J dropped 2 bases, with 18 bases sitting between them. The CDR3 extends over 16 amino acids. CDR3 coding DNA: TGCGCCAGCAGCTCCGGGGGAACAGGTCCCCCCTACGAGCAGTACTTC. It is translated as CASSSGGTGPPYEQYF.